The next 4 T cell receptor beta chains were all read from a single sample in a study of vaccination and CD4 T cells after COVID-19. One entry per CDR3 protein, called by TCRdb with MiXCR from the PCR reads. Of about 21,000 distinct CDR3 sequences in the sample, about 50% were seen once. This sample comprised CD4+ T cells from blood, obtained before SARS-CoV-2 vaccination. Every receptor here comes from a human donor who had recovered from COVID-19.

V usage is TRBV4-2 and J usage is TRBJ2-6, with TRBD1 as a possible D gene (6 bases). The CDR3 length is 16 residues. Germline V gives CDR1 LGHNA, CDR2 YNFKEQ. Trimming removed 0 bases at V and 3 bases at J, with 9 bases between. CDR3: CASSQDPTGGANVLTF. The DNA for the CDR3 is TGTGCCAGCAGCCAAGATCCGACAGGTGGGGCCAACGTCCTGACTTTC.

This chain uses TRBV19 with TRBJ2-7, with 7 positions matching TRBD1. J lost 4 bases, V lost 4 bases, and 7 bases had no gene match. Germline assignment: CDR1 LNHDA and CDR2 SQIVND (reference sequence). This CDR3 contains 14 residues. CDR3 coding DNA: TGTGCCAGTAGTAACCGGGACAGAGATTACGAGCAGTACTTC. Translated, it gives CASSNRDRDYEQYF.

This clonotype has only a few counts. V gene TRBV6-4 combines with J gene TRBJ2-3; D is ambiguous. The V gene's germline CDR1 is MRHNA and CDR2 SNTAGT. Trimming left V 3 bases short and J 2 bases short, with 15 bases between. This CDR3 has 16 residues. The CDR3 DNA reads as TGTGCCAGCAGTGAGATGGAAGGAACTCACACAGATACGCAGTATTTT. Its protein is CASSEMEGTHTDTQYF.

This clonotype came up a few times. The chain carries TRBV10-3 and TRBJ1-2; D perhaps matches TRBD1 (6 bases). The CDR3 consists of 11 residues. V was clipped by 6 bases and J by 8 bases, with 10 bases between them. Germline loops: CDR1 ENHRY, CDR2 SYGVKD. CDR3 sequence: CAISAGEGYTF. The CDR3 bases are TGTGCCATCAGCGCAGGGGAAGGCTACACCTTC.